What follows are 17 T cell receptor beta chains derived from one specimen sequenced in a study of radiation and T cells in renal cell carcinoma. Time point denoted: blood 4 weeks post-SBRT, at nephrectomy. This sample's treatment: 15 Gy SBRT to primary tumor, nephrectomy 4 weeks later. Some clones are missing from TCRdb's copy, which holds only in-frame ones; the method was immunoSEQ multiplex PCR. The sample holds approximately 170,000 clones; about 85% are singletons and the top ten take around 11%. This specimen consisted of blood, obtained from a patient whose treatment included radiotherapy and nephrectomy. The source of these receptors is a woman in her forties or fifties with renal cell carcinoma.

The chain recombines TRBV18 with TRBJ2-7, with D unclear. The CDR3 extends over 14 amino acids. Trimming removed 3 bases from V and 1 base from J, with 10 bases in between. In germline, CDR1 is KGHSH, CDR2 LQKENI. The CDR3 sequence is CASSPFSSSYEQYF. CDR3 coding DNA: TGTGCCAGCTCACCCTTCAGCAGTTCCTACGAGCAGTACTTC.

V and J are TRBV28 and TRBJ1-5, with D unresolved. The V gene lost 3 bases and the J gene lost 4 bases, with 7 bases spanning the gap. The CDR3 consists of 13 residues. CDR1 is MDHEN and CDR2 is SYDVKM in the germline V gene. In nucleotides, the CDR3 is TGTGCCAGCAGTTTTGAATGGAATCAGCCCCAGCATTTT. Translating it yields CASSFEWNQPQHF.

This clone was seen only once. The chain employs TRBV7-2 and TRBJ2-3; tentatively, D is TRBD1 (5 bases). This CDR3 has 15 residues. V gave up 6 bases and J gave up 2 bases, with 15 bases separating them. Germline CDR1 and CDR2: SGHTA and FQGNSA. The DNA for the CDR3 is TGTGCCAGCAGTTTACAGGTGGGGATCACAGATACGCAGTATTTT. Translation gives CASSLQVGITDTQYF.

CDR3: CASSTSGGTGGEKLFF. DNA of the CDR3: TGTGCCAGCAGCACATCCGGCGGGACAGGGGGTGAAAAACTGTTTTTT. V usage is TRBV7-2 and J usage is TRBJ1-4; 11 positions match TRBD1. The germline V gene encodes CDR1 SGHTA and CDR2 FQGNSA. This CDR3 has 16 amino acids. Trimming took 5 bases from V and 7 from J; bases not matched to a gene: 9. The whole variable domain, remainder taken from reference TRBV7-2 and TRBJ1-4, is GAGVSQSPSNKVTEKGKDVELRCDPISGHTALYWYRQSLGQGLEFLIYFQGNSAPDKSGLPSDRFSAERTGGSVSTLTIQRTQQEDSAVYLCASSTSGGTGGEKLFFGSGTQLSVL.

The chain combines TRBV6-5 with TRBJ1-1; 8 bases are shared with TRBD1. The V and J ends lost 5 bases and 5 bases, in that order; junction bases with no gene match: 7. This CDR3 is built from 14 residues. Germline V gives CDR1 MNHEY, CDR2 SVGAGI. CDR3 DNA sequence: TGTGCCAGCAGTCCAGGACAGGGCAGGACTGAAGCTTTCTTT. Residues: CASSPGQGRTEAFF.

V is TRBV5-6 and J is TRBJ1-2, with D perhaps matching TRBD1 (5 bases). The CDR3 is 14 residues long. Germline CDR1 and CDR2: SGHDT and YYEEEE. V lost 0 bases and J lost 4, with 10 bases in between. The CDR3: CASSLETVGYGYTF. CDR3 bases: TGTGCCAGCAGCTTGGAGACAGTAGGCTATGGCTACACCTTC.

V is TRBV19 and J is TRBJ1-2; D is unclear. This CDR3 is built from 14 residues. Germline V gives CDR1 LNHDA, CDR2 SQIVND (reference sequence). V gave up 5 bases and J gave up 0 bases, with 10 bases separating them. DNA for the CDR3: TGTGCCAGTAGTGACGGCTCAGCTAACTATGGCTACACCTTC. Translating it yields CASSDGSANYGYTF.

This clone was picked up one time. The chain employs TRBV5-4 and TRBJ2-5; TRBD2 agrees at 7 bases. Germline lookup yields CDR1 SGHNT and CDR2 YYREEE (reference sequence). J gave up 4 bases and V 0 bases, and 6 bases lay outside the gene matches. CDR3 length: 15 amino acids. CDR3 in amino acids: CASSLAAGVVETQYF. The DNA for the CDR3 is TGTGCCAGCAGCTTGGCGGCGGGGGTGGTAGAGACCCAGTACTTC. The entire variable domain, with the rest obtained from reference TRBV5-4 and TRBJ2-5, is as follows: ETGVTQSPTHLIKTRGQQVTLRCSSQSGHNTVSWYQQALGQGPQFIFQYYREEENGRGNFPPRFSGLQFPNYSSELNVNALELDDSALYLCASSLAAGVVETQYFGPGTRLLVL.

This clone was recorded once. V gene TRBV5-1 combines with J gene TRBJ1-1; D gene ambiguous. This CDR3 has 13 amino acids. The germline CDR1 and CDR2 sequences are SGHRS and YFSETQ. V was trimmed by 2 bases and J by 4 bases, leaving 9 bases between them. The CDR3 DNA sequence: TGCGCCAGCAGCTTCGGGGTGGGCACTGAAGCTTTCTTT. Translated: CASSFGVGTEAFF.

The V call is TRBV2, the J call TRBJ2-2, with D possibly TRBD2 on 6 matching bases. Trimming removed 6 bases at V and 0 bases at J, with 11 bases between. Per the germline V gene, CDR1 is SNHLY and CDR2 is FYNNEI. The CDR3 length is 15 residues. This CDR3 reads CASRLSGANTGELFF. The CDR3 nucleotides read TGTGCCAGCAGGCTTAGCGGCGCGAACACCGGGGAGCTGTTTTTT.

The chain carries TRBV6-6 and TRBJ1-2; 9 bases agree with TRBD1. Trimming cost V 2 bases and J 4 bases; bases outside gene matches: 2. This CDR3 comprises 14 residues. Germline V CDR1 and CDR2: MNHNY, SVGAGI (reference sequence). The CDR3 is CASSYGDRVYGYTF. For the CDR3, the DNA is TGTGCCAGCAGTTACGGGGACAGGGTCTATGGCTACACCTTC.

The rearrangement uses TRBV18 and TRBJ2-2; D is undetermined. Trimming took 3 bases from V and 0 from J, leaving 11 bases between them. Germline V gene sequence: CDR1 KGHSH, CDR2 LQKENI. This CDR3 is built from 16 residues. CDR3 sequence: CASSPDRASNTGELFF. Written as DNA, the CDR3 is TGTGCCAGCTCACCTGATAGGGCCTCGAACACCGGGGAGCTGTTTTTT. The entire variable domain, with the rest obtained from reference TRBV18 and TRBJ2-2, is as follows: NAGVMQNPRHLVRRRGQEARLRCSPMKGHSHVYWYRQLPEEGLKFMVYLQKENIIDESGMPKERFSAEFPKEGPSILRIQQVVRGDSAAYFCASSPDRASNTGELFFGEGSRLTVL.

Points on this clone: One end of the junction is discordant with germline, which a read error may explain. The CDR3 sequence: CASSLEGRRYDF. In DNA, the CDR3 is TGTGCCAGCAGCTTAGAGGGACGGCGATATGACTTC. The chain joins TRBV7-2 to TRBJ2-4; possibly TRBD1 or TRBD2 for D (5 bases each). CDR1 and CDR2 (germline): SGHTA, FQGNSA. The CDR3 runs 12 residues.

As to this clone: A read error may account for a junction end that differs from germline. This chain joins TRBV7-7 and TRBJ2-5, with 9 nucleotides matching TRBD1. CDR3 length: 13 residues. CDR1 and CDR2 from the germline V gene are SSHAT and FNYEAQ (reference sequence). The CDR3 here is CASSRDRVETQYF. As DNA, the CDR3 is TGTGCTAGCAGCCGGGACAGGGTCGAGACCCAGTACTTC.

The chain recombines TRBV2 with TRBJ2-1, with a weak D call TRBD2 (5 bases). Germline CDR1 SNHLY, CDR2 FYNNEI. The CDR3 is 14 amino acids. V was pared by 6 bases and J by 5 bases, with 14 bases between. Written as DNA, the CDR3 is TGTGCCAGCAGGACTCAAGGACTTAACAATGAGCAGTTCTTC. It codes for CASRTQGLNNEQFF.

The chain couples TRBV5-4 to TRBJ2-5; D perhaps matches TRBD1 (6 bases). CDR3 size: 14 residues. CDR1 is SGHNT, CDR2 YYREEE, per germline (reference sequence). The V and J ends lost 4 bases and 0 bases respectively, with 10 bases between them. Here the CDR3 reads CASSVTGNQETQYF. CDR3 nucleotide sequence: TGTGCCAGCAGCGTCACAGGGAACCAAGAGACCCAGTACTTC. Using reference TRBV5-4 and TRBJ2-5 for the parts outside the CDR3, the full variable domain is ETGVTQSPTHLIKTRGQQVTLRCSSQSGHNTVSWYQQALGQGPQFIFQYYREEENGRGNFPPRFSGLQFPNYSSELNVNALELDDSALYLCASSVTGNQETQYFGPGTRLLVL.

The chain has TRBV5-1 and TRBJ2-5, with TRBD1 matching over 8 bases. CDR3 length: 15 residues. Looked up from germline, CDR1 is SGHRS and CDR2 is YFSETQ. The V gene end was trimmed by 4 bases and the J gene end by 1 base; junction bases not matched to a gene: 6. The CDR3 sequence: CASSRDRTSQETQYF. CDR3 in DNA: TGCGCCAGCAGCAGGGACAGGACCTCCCAAGAGACCCAGTACTTC.